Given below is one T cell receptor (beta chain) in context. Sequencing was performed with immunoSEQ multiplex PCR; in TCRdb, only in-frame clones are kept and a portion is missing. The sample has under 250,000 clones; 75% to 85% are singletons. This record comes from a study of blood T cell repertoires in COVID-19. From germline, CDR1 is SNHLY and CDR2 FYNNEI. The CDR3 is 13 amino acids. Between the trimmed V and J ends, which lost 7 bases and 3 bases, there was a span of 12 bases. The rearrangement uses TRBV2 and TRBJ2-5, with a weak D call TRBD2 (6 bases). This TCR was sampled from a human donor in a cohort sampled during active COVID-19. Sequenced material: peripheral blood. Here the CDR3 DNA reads TGTGCCAGCACCCCTGAGCGGGAAGAGACCCAGTACTTC. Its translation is CASTPEREETQYF.